This T cell receptor (beta chain) was documented in a study of tumor-infiltrating lymphocytes in primary liver carcinoma. Synthesis of TCR beta cDNA was carried out from about 540 ng total RNA with a constant-region primer. Three nested multiplex PCR rounds, a slightly modified ARM-PCR, produced the libraries for TCR beta. In the first two PCR rounds, TRBV1-TRBV30 forward primers were paired with a C-beta reverse primer, and each round lasted roughly 9 cycles. MiXCR was run by TCRdb on the multiplex PCR reads, yielding one entry per CDR3 protein. Of about 300,000 distinct CDR3 sequences detected, roughly two thirds appear once; the ten largest clones hold roughly 9%. The germline V gene has CDR1 SGHDN and CDR2 FVKESK. The J segment lost 5 bases and the V segment lost 3 bases, leaving 2 bases of the junction unmatched. CDR3 length equals 14 residues. In the case of this clonotype: No conserved phenylalanine or tryptophan is present at the end of the CDR3, so a read error is the likely explanation.

Alongside blood RNA obtained from unsorted whole blood, germline DNA was also extracted. The sample was peripheral blood. This clonotype was sampled from a man aged 40-50 years with primary liver carcinoma and hepatitis B virus infection. The chain recombines TRBV14 with TRBJ2-7, with TRBD2 matching 12 bases. CDR3 DNA: TGTGCCAGCAGCCACCGGACTAGCGGGAACGAGCAGTACTCC. This sequence encodes CASSHRTSGNEQYS.